This T cell receptor (beta chain) was identified during a study of blood T cells in healthy people across ages. CDR1 and CDR2 (germline): SGHRS, YFSETQ. The CDR3 is 14 amino acids. Trimming took off 5 bases at V and 3 bases at J, with 11 bases between the two ends. The study recruited healthy Caucasian donors from Russia who were aged about 6 to 90. The table lists this clonotype with a few counts. Primers used in a second PCR of roughly 6 to 11 cycles were a sample-barcoded 5' primer and a J-beta primer mix. TCRdb ran MiXCR on the 5' RACE reads and lists one entry per CDR3 protein. Of over a million distinct CDR3 sequences in the sample, 45% are singletons; the top ten hold about 19%.

The sequence derives from an older woman in good health. This chain links TRBV5-1 with TRBJ1-4; perhaps TRBD1 as D (5 bases). The sequencing input was blood. This chain's CDR3 is CASREGTANEKLFF. The DNA of the CDR3 is TGCGCCAGCAGGGAGGGGACGGCTAATGAAAAACTGTTTTTT.